What follows is one T cell receptor (beta chain) and its context. Its target is unknown. V gave up 4 bases and J gave up 12 bases; unmatched junction bases: 12. This CDR3 spans 14 amino acids. Per germline, CDR1 SGHDN and CDR2 FVKESK. The data stem from a study of vaccination and CD4 T cells after COVID-19. As to treatment: roughly 10-day PBMC culture with coronavirus spike peptide pools or control peptides (ViraFEST assay). The Oncomine TCR Beta short-read assay was applied to DNA of cultured CD4+ T cells. TCRdb recomputed calls from the PCR reads with MiXCR, one row per CDR3 protein. This sample has about 20,000 distinct CDR3 sequences, with roughly 56% found just once.

Source material: CD4+ T cells from blood, cultured in vitro. The rearrangement links TRBV14 to TRBJ2-1, with TRBD1 matching 7 bases. The sequence derives from a human donor who had recovered from COVID-19. CDR3 nucleotide sequence: TGTGCCAGCAGCCCTAGACAGGGTCGATGGACGCAGTTCTTC. Residues: CASSPRQGRWTQFF.